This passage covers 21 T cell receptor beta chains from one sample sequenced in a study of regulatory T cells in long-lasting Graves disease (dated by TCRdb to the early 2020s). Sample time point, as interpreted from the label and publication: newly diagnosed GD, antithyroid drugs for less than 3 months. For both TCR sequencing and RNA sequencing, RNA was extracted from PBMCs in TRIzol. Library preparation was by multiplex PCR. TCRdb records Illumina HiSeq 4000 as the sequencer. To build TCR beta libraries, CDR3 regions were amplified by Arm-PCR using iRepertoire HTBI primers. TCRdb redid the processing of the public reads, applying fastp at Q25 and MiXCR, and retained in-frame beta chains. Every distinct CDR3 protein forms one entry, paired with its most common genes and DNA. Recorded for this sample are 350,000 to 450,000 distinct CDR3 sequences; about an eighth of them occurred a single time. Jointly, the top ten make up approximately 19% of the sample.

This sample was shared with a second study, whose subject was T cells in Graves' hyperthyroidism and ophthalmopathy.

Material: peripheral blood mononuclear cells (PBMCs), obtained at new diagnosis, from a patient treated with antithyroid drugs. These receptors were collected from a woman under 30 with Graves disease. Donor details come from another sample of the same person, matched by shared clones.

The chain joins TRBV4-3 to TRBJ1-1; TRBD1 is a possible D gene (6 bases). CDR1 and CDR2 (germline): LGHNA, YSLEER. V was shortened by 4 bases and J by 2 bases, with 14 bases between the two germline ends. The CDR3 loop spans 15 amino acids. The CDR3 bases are TGCGCCAGCAGCCCATACGGGACACCTAACACTGAAGCTTTCTTT. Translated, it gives CASSPYGTPNTEAFF.

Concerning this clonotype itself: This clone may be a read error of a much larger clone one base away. The CDR3 DNA is TGCGCCAGCAGCCAACGACAGGGATCTGGAAACGCCATATATTTT. Translating gives CASSQRQGSGNAIYF. The gene calls are TRBV4-3 and TRBJ1-3, with 7 bases identical to TRBD1. This CDR3 comprises 15 residues. Germline lookup yields CDR1 LGHNA and CDR2 YSLEER.

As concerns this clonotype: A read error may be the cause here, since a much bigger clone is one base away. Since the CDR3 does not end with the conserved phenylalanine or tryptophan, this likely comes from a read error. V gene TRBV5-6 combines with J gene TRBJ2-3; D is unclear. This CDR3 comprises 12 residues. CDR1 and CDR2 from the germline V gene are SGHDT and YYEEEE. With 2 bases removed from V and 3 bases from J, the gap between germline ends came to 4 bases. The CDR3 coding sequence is TGTGCCAGCAGCTTCCATACAGATACGCAGTATTTG. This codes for CASSFHTDTQYL.

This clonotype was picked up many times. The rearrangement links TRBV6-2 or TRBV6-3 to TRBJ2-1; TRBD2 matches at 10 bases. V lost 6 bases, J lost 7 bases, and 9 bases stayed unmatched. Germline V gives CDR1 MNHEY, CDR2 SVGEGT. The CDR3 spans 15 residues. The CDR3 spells CASRALAGAYNEQFF. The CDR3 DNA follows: TGTGCCAGCAGGGCCCTAGCGGGAGCTTATAATGAGCAGTTCTTC.

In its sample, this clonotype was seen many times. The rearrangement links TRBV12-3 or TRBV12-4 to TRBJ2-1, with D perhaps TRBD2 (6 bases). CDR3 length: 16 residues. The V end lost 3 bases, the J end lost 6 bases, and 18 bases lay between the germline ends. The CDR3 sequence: CASSFEAGRGTNEQFF. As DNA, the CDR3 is TGTGCCAGCAGTTTTGAAGCGGGCCGCGGTACCAATGAGCAGTTCTTC.

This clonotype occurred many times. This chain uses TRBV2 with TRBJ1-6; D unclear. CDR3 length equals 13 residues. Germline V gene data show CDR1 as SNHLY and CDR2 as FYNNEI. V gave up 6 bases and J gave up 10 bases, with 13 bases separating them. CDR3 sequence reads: CASRVEARSPLHF. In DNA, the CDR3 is TGTGCCAGCAGGGTCGAGGCAAGGTCACCCCTCCACTTT.

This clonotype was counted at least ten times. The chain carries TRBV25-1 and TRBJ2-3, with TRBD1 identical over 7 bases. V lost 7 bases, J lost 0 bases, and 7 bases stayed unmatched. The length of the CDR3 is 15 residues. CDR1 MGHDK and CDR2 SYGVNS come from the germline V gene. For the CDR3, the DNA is TGTGCCAGCACGAAGGGGACAGAGAGCACAGATACGCAGTATTTT. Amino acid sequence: CASTKGTESTDTQYF. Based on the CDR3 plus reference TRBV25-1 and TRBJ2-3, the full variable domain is EADIYQTPRYLVIGTGKKITLECSQTMGHDKMYWYQQDPGMELHLIHYSYGVNSTEKGDLSSESTVSRIRTEHFPLTLESARPSHTSQYLCASTKGTESTDTQYFGPGTRLTVL.

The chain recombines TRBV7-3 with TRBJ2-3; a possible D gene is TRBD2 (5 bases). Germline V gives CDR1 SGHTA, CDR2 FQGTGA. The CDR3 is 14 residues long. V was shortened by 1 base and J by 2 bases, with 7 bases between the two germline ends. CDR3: CASSLSRDTDTQYF. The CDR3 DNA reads TGTGCCAGCAGCTTAAGCCGGGACACAGATACGCAGTATTTT.

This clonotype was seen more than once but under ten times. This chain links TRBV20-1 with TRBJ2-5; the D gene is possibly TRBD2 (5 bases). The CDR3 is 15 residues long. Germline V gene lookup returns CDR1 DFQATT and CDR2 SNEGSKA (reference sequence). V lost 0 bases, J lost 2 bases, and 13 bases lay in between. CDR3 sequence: CSARDPGGSQETQYF. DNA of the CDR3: TGCAGTGCTAGAGATCCCGGTGGGAGTCAAGAGACCCAGTACTTC.

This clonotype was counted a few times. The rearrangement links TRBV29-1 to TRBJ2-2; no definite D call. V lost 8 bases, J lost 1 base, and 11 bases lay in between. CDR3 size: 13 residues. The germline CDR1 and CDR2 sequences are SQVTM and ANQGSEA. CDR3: CSILGGNTGELFF. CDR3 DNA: TGCAGCATTCTGGGCGGGAACACCGGGGAGCTGTTTTTT.

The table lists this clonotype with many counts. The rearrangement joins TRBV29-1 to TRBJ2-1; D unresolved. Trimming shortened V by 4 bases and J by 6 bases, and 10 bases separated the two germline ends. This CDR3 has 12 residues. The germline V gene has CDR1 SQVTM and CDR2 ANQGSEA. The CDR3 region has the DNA TGCAGCGTTGGATCCATGGCCAATGAGCAGTTCTTC. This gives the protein CSVGSMANEQFF.

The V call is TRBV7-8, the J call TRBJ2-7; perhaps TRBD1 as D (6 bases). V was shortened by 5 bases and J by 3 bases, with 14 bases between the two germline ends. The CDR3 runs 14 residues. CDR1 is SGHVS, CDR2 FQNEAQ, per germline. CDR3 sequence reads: CASSAYRDIYEQYF. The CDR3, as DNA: TGTGCCAGCAGCGCATACAGGGACATCTACGAGCAGTACTTC. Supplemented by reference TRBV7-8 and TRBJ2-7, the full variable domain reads GAGVSQSPRYKVAKRGQDVALRCDPISGHVSLFWYQQALGQGPEFLTYFQNEAQLDKSGLPSDRFFAERPEGSVSTLKIQRTQQEDSAVYLCASSAYRDIYEQYFGPGTRLTVT.

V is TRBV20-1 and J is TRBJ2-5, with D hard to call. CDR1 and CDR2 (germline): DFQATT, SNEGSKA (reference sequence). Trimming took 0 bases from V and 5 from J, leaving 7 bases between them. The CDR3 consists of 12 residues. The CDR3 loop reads CSARDRRETQYF. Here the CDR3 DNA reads TGCAGTGCTAGAGATAGGCGGGAGACCCAGTACTTC.

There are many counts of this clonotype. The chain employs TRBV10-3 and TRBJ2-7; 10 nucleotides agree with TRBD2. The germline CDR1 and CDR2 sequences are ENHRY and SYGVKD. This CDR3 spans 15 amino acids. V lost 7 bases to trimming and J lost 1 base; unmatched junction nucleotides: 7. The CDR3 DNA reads TGTGCCATCATGCCTAGCGGGGGCCCTTCCTACGAGCAGTACTTC. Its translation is CAIMPSGGPSYEQYF.

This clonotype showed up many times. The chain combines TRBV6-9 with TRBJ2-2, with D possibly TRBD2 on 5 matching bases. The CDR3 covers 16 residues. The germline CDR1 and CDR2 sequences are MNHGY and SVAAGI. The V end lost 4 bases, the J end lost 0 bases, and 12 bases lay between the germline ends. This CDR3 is CASSSRTPPNTGELFF. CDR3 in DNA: TGTGCCAGCAGTTCGAGGACTCCCCCGAACACCGGGGAGCTGTTTTTT.

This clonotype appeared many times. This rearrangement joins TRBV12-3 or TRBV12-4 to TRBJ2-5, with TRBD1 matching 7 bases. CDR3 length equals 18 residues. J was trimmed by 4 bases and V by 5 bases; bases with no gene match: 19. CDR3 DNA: TGTGCCAGCAGTAAAAGGATACAGGGGAGCAAGGTGCGAGAGACCCAGTACTTC. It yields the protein CASSKRIQGSKVRETQYF.

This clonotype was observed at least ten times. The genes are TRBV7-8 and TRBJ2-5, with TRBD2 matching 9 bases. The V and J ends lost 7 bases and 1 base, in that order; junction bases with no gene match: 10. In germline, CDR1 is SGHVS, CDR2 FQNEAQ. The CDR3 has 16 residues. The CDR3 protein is CASNPGWREGQETQYF. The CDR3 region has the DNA TGTGCCAGCAACCCCGGATGGCGGGAGGGCCAAGAGACCCAGTACTTC.

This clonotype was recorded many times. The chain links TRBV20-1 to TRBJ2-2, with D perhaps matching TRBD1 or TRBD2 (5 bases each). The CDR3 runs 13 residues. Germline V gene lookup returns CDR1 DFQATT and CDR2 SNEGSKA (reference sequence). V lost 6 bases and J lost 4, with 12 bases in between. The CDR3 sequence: CSADRDPTGELFF. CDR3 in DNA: TGCAGTGCGGACCGGGACCCCACCGGGGAGCTGTTTTTT.

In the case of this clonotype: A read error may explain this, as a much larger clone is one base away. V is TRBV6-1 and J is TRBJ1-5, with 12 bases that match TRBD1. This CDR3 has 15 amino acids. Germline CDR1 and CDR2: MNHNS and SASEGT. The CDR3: CAGSPGQGAGQPQHF. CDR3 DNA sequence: TGTGCCGGCAGTCCGGGACAGGGGGCTGGGCAGCCCCAGCATTTT.

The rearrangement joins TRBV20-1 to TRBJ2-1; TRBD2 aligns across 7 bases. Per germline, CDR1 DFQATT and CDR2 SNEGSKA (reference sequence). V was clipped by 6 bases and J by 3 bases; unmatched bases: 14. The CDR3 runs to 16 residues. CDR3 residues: CSASSMSSGIYNEQFF. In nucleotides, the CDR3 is TGCAGTGCCAGTAGCATGTCTAGCGGAATCTACAATGAGCAGTTCTTC.

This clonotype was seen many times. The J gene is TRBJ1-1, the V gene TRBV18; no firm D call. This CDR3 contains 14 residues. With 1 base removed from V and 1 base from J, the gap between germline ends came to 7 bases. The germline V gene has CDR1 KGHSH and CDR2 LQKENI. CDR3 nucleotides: TGTGCCAGCTCACCACTAGAAGCGAACACTGAAGCTTTCTTT. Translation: CASSPLEANTEAFF.